The sequence of this T cell receptor beta chain was determined in a study of Ad26.COV2.S vaccination and SARS-CoV-2 variants. The wider study: Intramuscular Ad26.COV2.S at 5x10^10 or 1x10^11 viral particles. Study results and limitations: Vaccine recipients showed a spike-specific TCR breadth that was higher than in placebo recipients. Vaccinees and placebo recipients showed similar non-spike TCR breadth.

This CDR3 has 16 residues. Unmatched junction bases numbered 8, after V lost 4 bases and J lost 4 bases. In germline, CDR1 is LNHDA, CDR2 SQIVND (reference sequence). The treatment is: roughly 18 received Ad26.COV2.S at low or high dose, single or two shots; 5 received placebo; per-sample allocation not given. It was on day 63 after the first vaccine or placebo injection that samples were taken. SARS-CoV-2 spike from the Wuhan strain was encoded by the vaccine, an Ad26 vector. TCRdb's table, derived via immunoSEQ multiplex PCR, lists solely in-frame clones and lacks some. The data contain just over 350,000 clones, 70% to 90% of them seen just once; the ten biggest clones take up 3.3%. As concerns this clone: The antigen is undetermined.

The chain joins TRBV19 to TRBJ1-2; 11 bases match TRBD1. The specimen comprised peripheral blood, sampled in a trial of Ad26.COV2.S vaccine versus placebo. The TCR sequence derives from a person between 18 and 65 years old who received the Ad26.COV2.S COVID-19 vaccine or a placebo. The CDR3 sequence: CASSRTGGVRGYGYTF. The CDR3 bases are TGTGCCAGTAGTAGGACAGGGGGCGTCAGGGGCTATGGCTACACCTTC.